The T cell receptor (beta chain) under discussion was sequenced for a study of shared clonotypes between healthy human individuals. In the naive CD8 group, cells lacked CD45RO and were positively selected for CCR7, so terminally differentiated effector memory CD45RA+ cells were left out. Method: immunoSEQ multiplex PCR; TCRdb's copy keeps in-frame clones and lacks some. The repertoire holds about 590,000 clones, roughly 95% seen once, with 0.11% in the top ten. Trimming took off 10 bases at V and 4 bases at J, with 10 bases between the two ends. The CDR3 has 11 amino acids. Germline assignment: CDR1 MNHEY and CDR2 SMNVEV (reference sequence).

The sequence was obtained from a woman under 40 in good health. Sequenced material: naive CD8+ T cells sorted from blood. This chain links TRBV27 with TRBJ1-1; D remains unclear. The CDR3 region has the DNA TGTGCCACCCTGGGCGGCACTGAAGCTTTCTTT. This encodes CATLGGTEAFF.